Listed below are T cell receptor beta chains from one sample, sequenced in a study of blood T cell repertoires in COVID-19. Produced via immunoSEQ multiplex PCR; TCRdb's table is partial and in-frame only. This table has about 99,000 clones, roughly 87% appearing once. The sequenced sample consisted of peripheral blood. The origin of the receptors is a human donor in a cohort sampled during active COVID-19. Both conserved end residues are part of each CDR3. Fields, in order: clone size, CDR3 length, D gene, J gene, V gene, CDR3 DNA, CDR3 protein. A D gene is named only where the DNA matches it firmly. The size entry is marked missing in some rows and otherwise reads once, few, many or a size class.

-	14	-	TRBJ1-5	TRBV11-2	TGTGCCAGCAGCCCCACAAATAGCAATCAGCCCCAGCATTTT	CASSPTNSNQPQHF
-	15	TRBD2	TRBJ2-1	TRBV9	TGTGCCAGCAGCGTAGGGCTAGCGGGGGGGCTTGAGCAGTTCTTC	CASSVGLAGGLEQFF
once	11	-	TRBJ2-1	TRBV20-1	TGCAGTGCTAGAGTTGGGGCTAGTGAGTTCTTC	CSARVGASEFF
-	19	TRBD1	TRBJ2-1	TRBV5-1	TGCGCCAGCAGCTTGACGGGGGCTGGGGGACAGGGCTCCTACAATGAGCAGTTCTTC	CASSLTGAGGQGSYNEQFF
-	13	-	TRBJ1-1	TRBV6-5	TGTGCCAGCAGCCTAATACGGGGCACTGAAGCTTTCTTT	CASSLIRGTEAFF
large	14	-	TRBJ2-7	TRBV10-2	TGCGCCAGTTACACCACAGGAGGGACGTACGAGCAGTACTTC	CASYTTGGTYEQYF
once	19	-	TRBJ1-3	TRBV7-9	TGTGCCAGCAGCTTTATATCGATTGGGGAGGACTTCTCTGGAAACACCATATATTTT	CASSFISIGEDFSGNTIYF
-	16	TRBD2	TRBJ2-3	TRBV7-9	TGTGCCAGCAGCTTTGGTCCTAGCGGGAGCACAGATACGCAGTATTTT	CASSFGPSGSTDTQYF
-	16	TRBD1	TRBJ2-3	TRBV7-8	TGTGCCAGCAGCATAGACCGGGACAGGGACGCAGATACGCAGTATTTT	CASSIDRDRDADTQYF
-	12	-	TRBJ1-5	TRBV5-6	TGTGCCAGCAGCCGGGGTCGGCAGCCCCAGCATTTT	CASSRGRQPQHF
-	12	-	TRBJ1-1	TRBV27	TGTGCCAGTAAGACAGGCGGCACTGAAGCTTTCTTT	CASKTGGTEAFF
-	14	-	TRBJ1-5	TRBV6-1	TGTGCCAGCAGTGAAGGGGGGGGCGCATGGCCCCAGCATTTT	CASSEGGGAWPQHF
-	15	TRBD1	TRBJ2-5	TRBV27	TGTGCCAGCAGTTCACGACAGGGTTCTTCGGAGACCCAGTACTTC	CASSSRQGSSETQYF
-	17	-	TRBJ2-3	TRBV5-1	TGCGCCAGCAGCCCCTGGGGTGTAGGGGCTAGCACAGATACGCAGTATTTT	CASSPWGVGASTDTQYF
-	14	-	TRBJ2-3	TRBV30	TGTGCCTGGGCCGACGCAGGTCTCACAGATACGCAGTATTTT	CAWADAGLTDTQYF
-	14	-	TRBJ1-3	TRBV3-1/TRBV3-2	TGTGCCAGCAGCATACGGAGCTCTGGAAACACCATATATTTT	CASSIRSSGNTIYF
-	14	TRBD1	TRBJ1-5	TRBV19	TGTGCCAGTAGTGGGACAGGGGGCCATCAGCCCCAGCATTTT	CASSGTGGHQPQHF
-	13	TRBD2	TRBJ2-1	TRBV7-8	TGTGCCAGCAGCCGGACTAGTGGTAATGAGCAGTTCTTC	CASSRTSGNEQFF
-	16	TRBD2	TRBJ2-1	TRBV18	TGTGCCAGCTCAGCTATTCGACTAGCGGGATACAATGAGCAGTTCTTC	CASSAIRLAGYNEQFF
-	16	-	TRBJ1-6	TRBV30	TGTGCCTGGAGTCGCACCTTGGCCCAATATAATTCACCCCTCCACTTT	CAWSRTLAQYNSPLHF
-	12	-	TRBJ1-1	TRBV27	TGTGCCAGCAGTTTGGTCAGGGGTGAAGCTTTCTTT	CASSLVRGEAFF
-	12	-	TRBJ1-1	TRBV2	TGTGCCAGCACAGGGGCGTACACTGAAGCTTTCTTT	CASTGAYTEAFF
-	15	-	TRBJ2-4	TRBV28	TGTGCCAGCAGTTTAGGAGGGGGCGCCGGGAACATTCAGTACTTC	CASSLGGGAGNIQYF
once	13	TRBD1	TRBJ1-2	TRBV4-1	TGCGCCAGCAGCGAAGACAGGGTGAATGGCTACACCTTC	CASSEDRVNGYTF
-	13	-	TRBJ1-4	TRBV29-1	TGCAGCGTTGAAGAAGACAGGAATGAAAAACTGTTTTTT	CSVEEDRNEKLFF
-	15	TRBD2	TRBJ2-7	TRBV6-1	TGTGCCAGCAGTGAAGCTAGCGGGGGCTCCTACGAGCAGTACTTC	CASSEASGGSYEQYF
-	15	TRBD2	TRBJ2-3	TRBV27	TGTGCCAGCTCTTCGCTTGGACTAGCGACAGATACGCAGTATTTT	CASSSLGLATDTQYF
-	15	-	TRBJ2-1	TRBV29-1	TGCAGCGTAGCCACCGGGTTAGCCTATTACAATGAGCAGTTCTTC	CSVATGLAYYNEQFF
-	14	-	TRBJ1-2	TRBV30	TGTGCCTGGAGTGTCATAGAACCAAGTAATGGCTACACCTTC	CAWSVIEPSNGYTF
-	17	TRBD1	TRBJ2-3	TRBV7-3	TGTGCCAGCAGCGACAGGGGGGCCCCCCTAAGCACAGATACGCAGTATTTT	CASSDRGAPLSTDTQYF
-	13	-	TRBJ1-1	TRBV9	TGTGCCAGCAGCGTAGGTACGGGGACTGAAGCTTTCTTT	CASSVGTGTEAFF
-	16	-	TRBJ2-3	TRBV2	TGTGCCAGCAGTCCGGGACTCATTCCTAGCACAGATACGCAGTATTTT	CASSPGLIPSTDTQYF
-	16	TRBD1	TRBJ1-5	TRBV15	TGTGCCACCAGCAGAGATCCCCCAGGGGGTGGGCAGCCCCAGCATTTT	CATSRDPPGGGQPQHF
-	15	TRBD2	TRBJ2-3	TRBV29-1	TGCAGCGTGTCAGAACTAGCGGGGTTCACAGATACGCAGTATTTT	CSVSELAGFTDTQYF
few	16	TRBD2	TRBJ2-1	TRBV5-5	TGTGCCAGCAGCTCAGCCCAGGGACTAGCGTCAAATGAGCAGTTCTTC	CASSSAQGLASNEQFF
-	14	-	TRBJ2-5	TRBV11-2	TGTGCCAGCAGCCCTTTGGACAGTGCGGAGACCCAGTACTTC	CASSPLDSAETQYF
-	13	-	TRBJ1-2	TRBV28	TGTGCCAGCAGTGTCGCCGGGACATATGGCTACACCTTC	CASSVAGTYGYTF
-	15	TRBD1	TRBJ2-5	TRBV9	TGTGCCAGCAGCCCGGAGGCAGGGGGTGGGGAGACCCAGTACTTC	CASSPEAGGGETQYF
once	15	-	TRBJ1-4	TRBV28	TGTGCCAGCAGTTCCCCCGGGGTGTCGGATGAAAAACTGTTTTTT	CASSSPGVSDEKLFF
-	15	TRBD2	TRBJ2-1	TRBV5-4	TGTGCCAGCAGCTCGCCCGGACTAGCGTCTAATGAGCAGTTCTTC	CASSSPGLASNEQFF
few	12	-	TRBJ1-5	TRBV28	TGTGCCAGTTCCGGCGCAGGGCAGCCCCAGCATTTT	CASSGAGQPQHF
-	16	TRBD2	TRBJ2-7	TRBV10-1	TGCGCCAGCAGTGAGCGAGGACTAGCGGGAAAATACGAGCAGTACTTC	CASSERGLAGKYEQYF
-	12	TRBD1	TRBJ2-7	TRBV18	TGTGCCAGCTTCGGGACAGGGACCGAGCAGTACTTC	CASFGTGTEQYF
-	16	-	TRBJ1-1	TRBV4-1	TGCGCCAGCAGCCAAGAGCCACAGGCCGGTCGCACTGAAGCTTTCTTT	CASSQEPQAGRTEAFF
few	12	TRBD2	TRBJ2-7	TRBV29-1	TGCAGCGTTGGGACTAGCGGCTACGAGCAGTACTTC	CSVGTSGYEQYF
-	15	-	TRBJ2-1	TRBV19	TGTGCCAGTAGTGGGGGACTTTCCCCCGAAGGCGAGCAGTTCTTC	CASSGGLSPEGEQFF
-	17	-	TRBJ2-6	TRBV19	TGTGCCAGTAGTATAGTTCGGGGAAGCTCTGGGGCCAACGTCCTGACTTTC	CASSIVRGSSGANVLTF
-	15	TRBD2	TRBJ2-1	TRBV5-1	TGCGCCAGCAGCTTGAGCGGGGGCCCCTACAATGAGCAGTTCTTC	CASSLSGGPYNEQFF
-	16	TRBD2	TRBJ2-1	TRBV27	TGTGCCAGCAGTGGGGGGAGGGCTAGCGGGGTGAATGAGCAGTTCTTC	CASSGGRASGVNEQFF